This T cell receptor beta chain is drawn from a study of blood T cell repertoires in COVID-19. Measured with immunoSEQ multiplex PCR; TCRdb has only the in-frame clones, and not every one. This table has hundreds of thousands of clones, 80% to 90% appearing once. The sample holds one count of this clone. The CDR3 spans 18 residues. Trimming at V came to 9 bases and at J to 1 base, leaving 13 bases not matched to a gene. CDR1 SGHVS and CDR2 FQNEAQ come from the germline V gene. The origin of this receptor is a woman aged 50 to 60 with acute COVID-19. Sequenced: PBMCs or T cells enriched from blood (not recorded which). V is TRBV7-8 and J is TRBJ1-4; 11 bases agree with TRBD1. The CDR3 reads CASDRDRGFLITNEKLFF. The CDR3, as DNA: TGTGCCAGTGACCGGGACAGGGGGTTTCTGATAACTAATGAAAAACTGTTTTTT. The full variable domain, with the rest looked up from reference TRBV7-8 and TRBJ1-4, is GAGVSQSPRYKVAKRGQDVALRCDPISGHVSLFWYQQALGQGPEFLTYFQNEAQLDKSGLPSDRFFAERPEGSVSTLKIQRTQQEDSAVYLCASDRDRGFLITNEKLFFGSGTQLSVL.